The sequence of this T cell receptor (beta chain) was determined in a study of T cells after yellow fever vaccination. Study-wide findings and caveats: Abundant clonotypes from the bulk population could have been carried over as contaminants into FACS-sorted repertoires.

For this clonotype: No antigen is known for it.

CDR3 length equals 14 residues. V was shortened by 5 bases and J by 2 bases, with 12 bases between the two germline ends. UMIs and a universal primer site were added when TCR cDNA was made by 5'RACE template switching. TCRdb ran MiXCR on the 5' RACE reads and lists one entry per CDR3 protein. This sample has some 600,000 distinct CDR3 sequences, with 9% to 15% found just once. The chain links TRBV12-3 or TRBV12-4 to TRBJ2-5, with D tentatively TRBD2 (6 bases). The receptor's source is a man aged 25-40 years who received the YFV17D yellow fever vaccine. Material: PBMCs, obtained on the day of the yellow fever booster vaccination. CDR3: CASSHSGLQETQYF. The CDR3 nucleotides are TGTGCCAGCAGTCACAGCGGGTTACAAGAGACCCAGTACTTC.